This is a list of T cell receptor beta chains from one sample in a study of T cell responses to AZD1222 COVID-19 vaccine. Libraries were prepared by immunoSEQ multiplex PCR; TCRdb keeps only in-frame clonotypes and omits some of them. The data contain roughly 180,000 clones, 75% to 90% of them singletons. The sequencing used peripheral blood, collected on day 0 of MenACWY control vaccination. The receptor set was obtained from an adult in good health. Both conserved end residues are part of each CDR3. Fields, in order: V gene, clone size, J gene, CDR3 length, D gene, CDR3 DNA, CDR3 protein. The D gene is left open where the match is weak. The size of a clone is reported for some rows only, either as once, few or many, or as a class for expanded clones.

TRBV11-1,.,TRBJ1-1,14,TRBD1,TGTGCCAGCAGCTTAAAGGGACAGGGGGACCAAGCTTTCTTT,CASSLKGQGDQAFF
TRBV5-1,.,TRBJ1-1,14,.,TGCGCCAGCAGCTTAGACAGCGGGGGAACTGAAGCTTTCTTT,CASSLDSGGTEAFF
TRBV27,.,TRBJ1-6,17,TRBD1,TGTGCCAGCAGTTGGGACAGGGCGGCAAAGGGTAATTCACCCCTCCACTTT,CASSWDRAAKGNSPLHF
TRBV27,.,TRBJ2-5,14,.,TGTGCCAGCAGGCCCACAGGGTTGGGGGAGACCCAGTACTTC,CASRPTGLGETQYF
TRBV30,.,TRBJ1-3,12,.,TGTGCCTGGAAGTTTACGGGAAACACCATATATTTT,CAWKFTGNTIYF
TRBV5-1,.,TRBJ2-6,17,.,TGCGCCAGCAGCTTTCGGGCCCTGGACTCCGGGGCCAACGTCCTGACTTTC,CASSFRALDSGANVLTF
TRBV6-5,.,TRBJ2-7,12,.,TGTGCCAGCTGGGGGAGCTCCTACGAGCAGTACTTC,CASWGSSYEQYF
TRBV18,.,TRBJ2-7,16,.,TGTGCCAGCTCACCACTATCACACCTTAGCTCCTACGAGCAGTACTTC,CASSPLSHLSSYEQYF
TRBV30,.,TRBJ1-1,12,.,TGTGCCTGGAACCAACAGGGAACTGAAGCTTTCTTT,CAWNQQGTEAFF
TRBV6-2/TRBV6-3,.,TRBJ2-7,15,.,TGTGCCAGCAGTTCCCCCGGGGGTTCGACCTACGAGCAGTACTTC,CASSSPGGSTYEQYF
TRBV5-6,.,TRBJ1-3,16,.,TGTGCCAGCAAATTCGGGGGGGCTCTCTCTGGAAACACCATATATTTT,CASKFGGALSGNTIYF
TRBV11-2,.,TRBJ2-3,14,TRBD2,TGTGCCAGCAGCCCCACTAGCGGGGGGGCCACGCAGTATTTT,CASSPTSGGATQYF
TRBV7-8,few,TRBJ2-6,15,.,TGTGCCAGCAGCTTAGTGAGGGCTGGGGCCAACGTCCTGACTTTC,CASSLVRAGANVLTF
TRBV3-1/TRBV3-2,.,TRBJ1-2,15,TRBD1,TGTGCCAGCAGCTCCGGGACAGGGGGCTACTATGGCTACACCTTC,CASSSGTGGYYGYTF
TRBV4-3,.,TRBJ2-3,17,TRBD2,TGCGCCAGCAGCCAAGACGGGGAGGGCATGGGCACAGATACGCAGTATTTT,CASSQDGEGMGTDTQYF
TRBV7-9,.,TRBJ1-5,14,TRBD1,TGTGCCAGCAGCTTACCAGGGGGTGACCAGCCCCAGCATTTT,CASSLPGGDQPQHF
TRBV15,.,TRBJ1-6,15,.,TGTGCCACCAGCAGGGGGGACGGCGATAATTCACCCCTCCACTTT,CATSRGDGDNSPLHF
TRBV6-2/TRBV6-3,.,TRBJ2-7,15,.,TGTGCCAGCAGTTATAGCACGCAGGCTCTCTACGAGCAGTACTTC,CASSYSTQALYEQYF
TRBV6-5,.,TRBJ2-1,15,.,TGTGCCAGCAGTCCGGAGAAGGTTTATCTAGATGAGCAGTTCTTC,CASSPEKVYLDEQFF
TRBV28,once,TRBJ1-2,12,.,TGTGCCACCACGATCCGGGCTTATGGCTACACCTTC,CATTIRAYGYTF
TRBV28,once,TRBJ1-2,15,TRBD1,TGTGCCAGCAGTTTATCCGGGACAGGGGGCGATGGCTACACCTTC,CASSLSGTGGDGYTF
TRBV19,.,TRBJ2-1,15,TRBD1,TGTGCCAGTAGTATGGTCCAGGGGGTTTACAATGAGCAGTTCTTC,CASSMVQGVYNEQFF
TRBV7-8,.,TRBJ1-5,13,.,TGTGCCAGCAGCTTAGACGTCTTTCAGCCCCAGCATTTT,CASSLDVFQPQHF
TRBV28,.,TRBJ2-3,12,TRBD2,TGTGCCAGCAGTTTATTAGCGGGTATTCAGTATTTT,CASSLLAGIQYF
TRBV6-4,.,TRBJ2-2,13,.,TGTGCCAGCAGTGCGGAGGTTGCCGGGGAGCTGTTTTTT,CASSAEVAGELFF
TRBV4-2,.,TRBJ2-5,14,.,TGTGCCAGCTCCCGTAGGGCGGGGCAAGAGACCCAGTACTTC,CASSRRAGQETQYF
TRBV5-1,.,TRBJ1-3,17,TRBD1,TGCGCCAGCAGCTTGTCCGACAGGGCGAGCTCTGGAAACACCATATATTTT,CASSLSDRASSGNTIYF
TRBV19,.,TRBJ2-3,12,.,TGTGCCACTTGGGGGGGCACAGATACGCAGTATTTT,CATWGGTDTQYF
TRBV2,.,TRBJ1-2,13,.,TGTGCCAGCAGGGGGCGGCCCAACTATGGCTACACCTTC,CASRGRPNYGYTF
TRBV5-1,.,TRBJ2-7,13,.,TGCGCCAGCGGCCCGACCGGGGCCGGCGAGCAGTACTTC,CASGPTGAGEQYF
TRBV19,.,TRBJ2-3,15,TRBD1,TGTGCCAGTAACACCCCGGGACAGGGAACAGATACGCAGTATTTT,CASNTPGQGTDTQYF
TRBV10-3,.,TRBJ2-2,15,.,TGTGCCATCAGTGGAGTTGGGAGCAACACCGGGGAGCTGTTTTTT,CAISGVGSNTGELFF
TRBV10-3,.,TRBJ2-2,15,.,TGTGCCATCAGTGGACAAACGGCGAACACCGGGGAGCTGTTTTTT,CAISGQTANTGELFF
TRBV5-1,.,TRBJ2-7,14,.,TGCGCCAGCAGCTTGGGGGACGGGAGTTACGAGCAGTACTTC,CASSLGDGSYEQYF
TRBV30,.,TRBJ1-1,14,.,TGTGCCTGGAGTGTGGTGCGGATGAACACTGAAGCTTTCTTT,CAWSVVRMNTEAFF
TRBV27,.,TRBJ1-5,17,TRBD1,TGTGCCAGCACCCGACGACGGACAGGTAGGTGCAATCAGCCCCAGCATTTT,CASTRRRTGRCNQPQHF
TRBV28,.,TRBJ2-7,13,TRBD1,TGTGCCAGCAGCATGGGACAGGTGTACGAGCAGTACTTC,CASSMGQVYEQYF
TRBV11-2,.,TRBJ1-4,18,.,TGTGCCAGCAGCCGCTATAGGGGAGAAGGCCGAACTAATGAAAAACTGTTTTTT,CASSRYRGEGRTNEKLFF
TRBV5-4,.,TRBJ2-7,16,TRBD1,TGTGCCAGCAGCTCTGGACCGGGACAGGGGGCGAACGAGCAGTACTTC,CASSSGPGQGANEQYF
TRBV9,.,TRBJ2-7,15,.,TGTGCCAGCAGCGTAGCCGGACAGAGCTCCTACGAGCAGTACTTC,CASSVAGQSSYEQYF
TRBV6-2/TRBV6-3,.,TRBJ1-2,14,.,TGTGCCAGCAGCTTGGGACCCATGAACTATGGCTACACCTTC,CASSLGPMNYGYTF
TRBV11-2,.,TRBJ2-3,17,.,TGTGCCAGCAGCCGAAGGTCATGGGGGGCCAGCACAGATACGCAGTATTTT,CASSRRSWGASTDTQYF
TRBV6-5,.,TRBJ2-7,12,.,TGTGCCAGCAGCCCACCTAGGCACGAGCAGTACTTC,CASSPPRHEQYF
TRBV5-8,.,TRBJ1-4,17,.,TGTGCCAGCAGCCCTGGCCAGGGTCGGGGCCTTAATGAAAAACTGTTTTTT,CASSPGQGRGLNEKLFF
TRBV4-1,once,TRBJ1-2,15,TRBD1,TGCGCCAGCAGCCCCCATCAAGGGGGCCTATATGGCTACACCTTC,CASSPHQGGLYGYTF
TRBV30,once,TRBJ1-2,13,.,TGTGCCTGGAGTAGAGACAGGCCGTATGGCTACACCTTT,CAWSRDRPYGYTF
TRBV6-5,.,TRBJ2-5,15,.,TGTGCCAGCAGTACGACGTTGGGACTTAGGGGGACCCAGTACTTC,CASSTTLGLRGTQYF
TRBV6-2/TRBV6-3,.,TRBJ2-7,15,.,TGTGCCAGCAGTGGGACTCAGGGTTTCTCCTACGAGCAGTACTTC,CASSGTQGFSYEQYF
TRBV7-2,.,TRBJ2-1,14,.,TGTGCCAGCAGCTTCAATCCCGGTAACAATGAGCAGTTCTTC,CASSFNPGNNEQFF
TRBV30,.,TRBJ2-7,12,TRBD1,TGTGCCTGGAGTTTACAGGGGTACGAGCAGTACTTC,CAWSLQGYEQYF
TRBV10-3,.,TRBJ1-1,12,.,TGTGCCATCAGTGAGCCCGGGGTGGGAGCTTTCTTT,CAISEPGVGAFF
TRBV7-9,.,TRBJ2-7,14,.,TGTGCCAGCAGCTTGGGGCAGCCCCCCTACGAGCAGTACTTC,CASSLGQPPYEQYF
TRBV5-1,.,TRBJ2-7,13,.,TGCGCCAGCAGCCCCGGCCTTACCCGCGAGCAGTACTTC,CASSPGLTREQYF
TRBV5-1,.,TRBJ2-3,17,TRBD1,TGCGCCAGCAGCCCTTTACCGGGACAGGGTTCGGCAGATACGCAGTATTTT,CASSPLPGQGSADTQYF
TRBV30,few,TRBJ1-5,13,.,TGTGCCTGGAGCGGGGGCGACAATCAGCCCCAGCATTTT,CAWSGGDNQPQHF
TRBV1,.,TRBJ2-3,18,.,TGCACCAGCAGCCAAGATCGCGTTAGCGGGGTGGTTGTTGATACGCAGTATTTT,CTSSQDRVSGVVVDTQYF